Following are 14 T cell receptor beta chains from one sample sequenced in a study of CD8+ T cells in alopecia areata. Sequencing relied on a cDNA template that was reverse transcribed from extracted RNA. Profiled with immunoSEQ multiplex PCR; TCRdb holds only in-frame clones, not every one. The sample consists of around 140,000 clones, 51% of them appearing once. This specimen consisted of CD4+ T cells sorted from blood, obtained at week 0. These receptors were obtained from a human donor with alopecia areata.

This clone was counted only a few times. J is TRBJ1-4 and V is TRBV29-1; D perhaps matches TRBD1 (5 bases). The CDR3 is 12 residues long. Germline V gene lookup returns CDR1 SQVTM and CDR2 ANQGSEA. Trimming cost V 7 bases and J 4 bases, with 10 bases left between them. CDR3 loop: CSAEGDNEKLFF. In DNA form, the CDR3 reads TGCAGCGCCGAAGGGGATAATGAAAAACTGTTTTTT.

V and J are TRBV10-2 and TRBJ1-4; 7 nucleotides line up with TRBD1. There are 13 residues in the CDR3. Germline V gene data show CDR1 as WSHSY and CDR2 as SAAADI. Trimming removed 10 bases from V and 7 bases from J; junction bases left unmatched: 9. The CDR3 spells CATRDSSTEKLFF. The CDR3, as DNA: TGCGCCACCAGGGACAGTTCGACTGAAAAACTGTTTTTT.

The chain links TRBV21-1 to TRBJ2-7; the table assigns TRBD1, which was not confirmed against the DNA. TRBV21-1 is annotated as a pseudogene. The CDR3 totals 16 residues. The CDR3 nucleotides are TGTGCCAGCAGCAAAGTCCCGGACAGCAACTCCTACGAGCAGTACTTC. Its protein is CASSKVPDSNSYEQYF.

This clone has more than one count but fewer than ten. This chain joins TRBV27 and TRBJ2-3; a weak D match, TRBD2 (6 bases). This CDR3 spans 15 amino acids. CDR1 is MNHEY and CDR2 is SMNVEV in the germline V gene (reference sequence). Trimming shortened V by 8 bases and J by 1 base, and 16 bases separated the two germline ends. CDR3 DNA sequence: TGTGCCAGCTTTCCCTGGAGGGCTGGCACAGATACGCAGTATTTT. This encodes CASFPWRAGTDTQYF.

A note on this clone: Other nucleotide sequences in the sample specify the same CDR3. The chain couples TRBV5-1 to TRBJ2-1; D uncertain. The CDR3 contains 14 residues. The ends were cut back, 0 bases at V and 0 bases at J, with 4 bases in the middle. Germline CDR1 reads SGHRS; CDR2 reads YFSETQ. As DNA, the CDR3 is TGCGCCAGCAGCTTGGTCGGCTCCTACAATGAGCAGTTCTTC. Translation: CASSLVGSYNEQFF.

This clone was found a few times. This chain connects TRBV4-3 to TRBJ2-1; perhaps TRBD2 as D (6 bases). CDR3 length: 14 amino acids. V lost 2 bases, J lost 9 bases, and 14 bases lay in between. CDR1 is LGHNA, CDR2 YSLEER, per germline. The CDR3 protein is CASSQLVAVGEQFF. The CDR3 DNA is TGCGCCAGCAGCCAATTGGTAGCGGTAGGTGAGCAGTTCTTC.

This clone has just a few counts. This CDR3 is CSVGPGDTQYF. The CDR3 nucleotides are TGCAGCGTGGGGCCCGGAGATACGCAGTATTTT. The rearrangement joins TRBV29-1 to TRBJ2-3, with D perhaps matching TRBD1 (5 bases). Trimming pared 6 bases from V and 5 bases from J, leaving 9 bases between. The CDR3 has 11 residues. Germline loops: CDR1 SQVTM, CDR2 ANQGSEA.

V and J are TRBV5-1 and TRBJ2-7, with D unresolved. V was clipped by 1 base and J by 7 bases, with 12 bases between them. Germline-derived CDR1 and CDR2 are SGHRS and YFSETQ. The CDR3 totals 13 residues. Written as DNA, the CDR3 is TGCGCCAGCAGCTTGTTCTCGGAAGGGGAGCAGTACTTC. This sequence encodes CASSLFSEGEQYF.

The chain uses TRBV29-1 and TRBJ1-1; D call uncertain. Germline values: CDR1 SQVTM, CDR2 ANQGSEA. CDR3 size: 11 residues. Trimming left V 4 bases short and J 5 bases short, with 8 bases between. Here the CDR3 reads CSVAIGTEAFF. The CDR3 DNA follows: TGCAGCGTTGCTATTGGAACTGAAGCTTTCTTT.

The rearrangement joins TRBV30 to TRBJ2-7; 11 positions agree with TRBD2. The length of the CDR3 is 18 residues. Losses at the gene ends were 0 bases for V and 2 bases for J; bases not matched to a gene: 12. Germline V gene sequence: CDR1 GTSNPN, CDR2 SVGIG (reference sequence). The DNA of the CDR3 is TGTGCCTGGAGTGTTCCACTTAGCGGGAGGGCGGCCCCCTACGAGCAGTACTTC. Translating gives CAWSVPLSGRAAPYEQYF.

The rearrangement links TRBV29-1 to TRBJ1-5; D uncertain. Germline V lookup: CDR1 SQVTM, CDR2 ANQGSEA. V was cut by 5 bases and J by 0 bases, with 8 bases left in between. The CDR3 is 13 residues long. The CDR3 DNA is TGCAGCGTTTCGGAATTTAGCAATCAGCCCCAGCATTTT. This translates into CSVSEFSNQPQHF.

This chain joins TRBV5-6 and TRBJ2-5, with 11 bases aligning to TRBD2. V trimming: 3 bases; J trimming: 2 bases; junction bases outside the gene matches: 3. Germline assignment: CDR1 SGHDT and CDR2 YYEEEE. CDR3 size: 15 residues. The CDR3 loop reads CASSWRLAGQETQYF. CDR3 nucleotide sequence: TGTGCCAGCAGCTGGAGACTAGCGGGACAAGAGACCCAGTACTTC.

V and J are TRBV2 and TRBJ1-5; maybe TRBD1 (5 bases). V was pared by 4 bases and J by 2 bases, with 21 bases between. The CDR3 is 18 amino acids. Per the germline V gene, CDR1 is SNHLY and CDR2 is FYNNEI. DNA for the CDR3: TGTGCCAGCAGTGTACGCCTTCCAACCATAGGGGGCAATCAGCCCCAGCATTTT. Its protein is CASSVRLPTIGGNQPQHF.

This clone was detected a few times. V usage is TRBV28 and J usage is TRBJ2-2, with D possibly TRBD1 on 6 matching bases. CDR1 and CDR2 (germline): MDHEN, SYDVKM. The CDR3 is made up of 12 amino acids. Trimming took 5 bases from V and 6 from J, leaving 7 bases between them. The CDR3 DNA is TGTGCCAGCAGTGGGGGCCCCGGGGAGCTGTTTTTT. Translating gives CASSGGPGELFF.